This TCR beta chain was documented in a study of control samples from healthy donors and cancer patients. Clones were read by immunoSEQ multiplex PCR, and TCRdb kept only the in-frame ones, dropping some. The table lists about 230,000 clones, about 80% of them singletons. The CDR3 has 13 amino acids. V shed 10 bases and J 6 bases; nucleotides not matched to a gene: 9. The germline gives CDR1 MNHEY, CDR2 SVGAGI. This chain connects TRBV6-5 to TRBJ1-1; 9 bases fit TRBD1. The sequenced material came from PBMCs. The TCR sequence derives from a woman in her sixties or seventies with lung cancer. CDR3 nucleotide sequence: TGTGCCACCCTAAGACAGGGGGTGGCTGAAGCTTTCTTT. This codes for CATLRQGVAEAFF.